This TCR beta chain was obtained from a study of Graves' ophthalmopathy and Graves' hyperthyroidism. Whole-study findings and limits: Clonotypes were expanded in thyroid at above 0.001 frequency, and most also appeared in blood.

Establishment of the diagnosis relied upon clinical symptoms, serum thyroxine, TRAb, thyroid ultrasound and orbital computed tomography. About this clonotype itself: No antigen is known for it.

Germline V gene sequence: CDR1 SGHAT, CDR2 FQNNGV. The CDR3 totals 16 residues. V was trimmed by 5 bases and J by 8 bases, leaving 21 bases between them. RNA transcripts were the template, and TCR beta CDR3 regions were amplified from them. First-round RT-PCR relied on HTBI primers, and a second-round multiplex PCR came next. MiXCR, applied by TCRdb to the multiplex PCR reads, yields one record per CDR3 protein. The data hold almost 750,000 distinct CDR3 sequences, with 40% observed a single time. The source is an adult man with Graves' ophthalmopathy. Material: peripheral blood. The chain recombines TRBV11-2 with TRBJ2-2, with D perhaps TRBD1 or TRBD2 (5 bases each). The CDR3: CASSADGGTGSGELFF. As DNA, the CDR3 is TGTGCCAGCAGCGCGGATGGGGGAACGGGATCGGGGGAGCTGTTTTTT.